These 13 T cell receptor beta chains came from one sample sequenced in a study of T cell responses to AZD1222 COVID-19 vaccine. The repertoire was sequenced with immunoSEQ multiplex PCR; TCRdb's copy has only in-frame clones and lacks some. In the table there are around 73,000 clones, 89% of which are singletons. The sequences come from peripheral blood, collected 28 days after the second AZD1222 dose. All receptors come from an adult who received the AZD1222 COVID-19 vaccine.

V gene TRBV2 combines with J gene TRBJ2-1, with a weak D call TRBD2 (6 bases). V gave up 3 bases and J gave up 2 bases, with 11 bases separating them. Germline CDR1 reads SNHLY; CDR2 reads FYNNEI. This CDR3 is built from 15 residues. Written as DNA, the CDR3 is TGTGCCAGCAGTGAGGGCGGGAATCCCTACAATGAGCAGTTCTTC. This codes for CASSEGGNPYNEQFF.

The chain carries TRBV11-2 and TRBJ2-7; TRBD2 agrees at 13 bases. This CDR3 is 15 amino acids long. Germline CDR1 and CDR2: SGHAT and FQNNGV. V was pared by 4 bases and J by 5 bases, with 5 bases of the junction left unmatched. The DNA for the CDR3 is TGTGCCAGCAGCTGGGGGACTAGCGGGGCAGACGAGCAGTACTTC. Amino acid sequence: CASSWGTSGADEQYF.

The chain has TRBV11-2 and TRBJ2-4; 10 positions match TRBD1. The CDR3 is 15 amino acids. The germline gives CDR1 SGHAT, CDR2 FQNNGV. After removal of 3 bases from V and 3 bases from J, the junction contained 2 bases not matched to a gene. CDR3 sequence reads: CASSFDRGHKNIQYF. The DNA of the CDR3 is TGTGCCAGCAGCTTTGACAGGGGGCACAAAAACATTCAGTACTTC.

The chain uses TRBV2 and TRBJ1-1; possibly TRBD1 for D (6 bases). V was clipped by 4 bases and J by 4 bases, with 19 bases between them. The CDR3 runs to 16 residues. Germline CDR1 reads SNHLY; CDR2 reads FYNNEI. The DNA of the CDR3 is TGTGCCAGCAGTGTACCCATGAGGGGGTACGGCACTGAAGCTTTCTTT. As protein: CASSVPMRGYGTEAFF.

This chain links TRBV21-1 with TRBJ2-5; the table's TRBD2 call for D was not verified on the DNA. TRBV21-1 is designated a pseudogene. This CDR3 is built from 13 residues. CDR3 protein: CASAGGSQETQYF. CDR3 nucleotides: TGTGCCAGCGCCGGAGGAAGCCAAGAGACCCAGTACTTC.

The chain is built from TRBV27 and TRBJ2-5; possible D gene TRBD2, 5 bases. CDR3 length equals 14 residues. CDR1 and CDR2 (germline): MNHEY, SMNVEV (reference sequence). Between the trimmed V and J ends, which lost 3 bases and 1 base, there was a span of 9 bases. The CDR3 is CASSFGGFQETQYF. As DNA, the CDR3 is TGTGCCAGCAGTTTCGGAGGATTCCAAGAGACCCAGTACTTC.

This clone was counted once. The chain couples TRBV7-8 to TRBJ2-7; 8 bases map to TRBD1. Germline V gives CDR1 SGHVS, CDR2 FQNEAQ. V trimming: 5 bases; J trimming: 0 bases; junction bases outside the gene matches: 6. This CDR3 comprises 15 residues. The CDR3: CASSATGTGSYEQYF. The CDR3 DNA reads as TGTGCCAGCAGCGCCACCGGGACAGGCTCCTACGAGCAGTACTTC.

The V and J genes are TRBV19 and TRBJ1-1; tentatively, D is TRBD1 (6 bases). CDR3 size: 12 residues. Germline CDR1 reads LNHDA; CDR2 reads SQIVND (reference sequence). V was trimmed by 4 bases and J by 8 bases, leaving 11 bases between them. CDR3: CASSKSTGEAFF. Here the CDR3 DNA reads TGTGCCAGTAGTAAATCAACAGGGGAAGCTTTCTTT.

The chain combines TRBV6-6 with TRBJ2-2, with 7 bases lining up with TRBD1. J gave up 6 bases and V 7 bases, and 14 bases lay outside the gene matches. The length of the CDR3 is 16 residues. The germline CDR1 and CDR2 sequences are MNHNY and SVGAGI (reference sequence). CDR3 nucleotides: TGTGCCAGCACCCTAAGGACAGGCCCGACGGCCGGGGAGCTGTTTTTT. Protein product: CASTLRTGPTAGELFF.

The rearrangement joins TRBV21-1 to TRBJ2-7; TRBD1 is taken as the D call from the table, unchecked against the DNA. TRBV21-1 is a pseudogene locus. This CDR3 is 16 amino acids long. The CDR3 region is CASSRSGDRSIEEQYV. The DNA of the CDR3 is TGTGCCAGCAGCAGGTCTGGGGACAGGAGTATTGAGGAGCAGTACGTC.

The rearrangement uses TRBV19 and TRBJ2-3; D is perhaps TRBD2 (6 bases). Germline V gives CDR1 LNHDA, CDR2 SQIVND (reference sequence). The CDR3 sequence is 14 residues long. V lost 7 bases to trimming and J lost 3 bases, with 14 bases between them. CDR3 in amino acids: CASIDGGRTDTQYF. CDR3 nucleotide sequence: TGTGCCAGTATTGATGGAGGGAGGACAGATACGCAGTATTTT.

The CDR3 nucleotides are TGTGCCAGCAGCCCGGGGGAGCCAAACTATGGCTACACCTTC. Its translation: CASSPGEPNYGYTF. This chain links TRBV28 with TRBJ1-2; D may be TRBD1 (5 bases). V was shortened by 6 bases and J by 2 bases, with 13 bases between the two germline ends. This CDR3 region has 14 residues. Per germline, CDR1 MDHEN and CDR2 SYDVKM.

This chain uses TRBV30 with TRBJ1-6, with D unclear. CDR3 length: 15 residues. The V gene lost 3 bases and the J gene lost 6 bases, with 15 bases spanning the gap. CDR1 is GTSNPN, CDR2 SVGIG, per germline (reference sequence). CDR3 region: CAWRPVRDLNSPLHF. The CDR3 nucleotides are TGTGCCTGGAGGCCCGTGAGGGATCTTAATTCACCCCTCCACTTT.